This T cell receptor (beta chain) stems from a study of T cell responses to AZD1222 COVID-19 vaccine. General study findings and limits: Across the whole spike, CD4 TCRs peaked at regions 160-218 and 743-854.

As concerns this clone: Its antigen is still unknown.

Trimming took off 10 bases at V and 7 bases at J, with 22 bases between the two ends. The germline gives CDR1 LNHDA, CDR2 SQIVND (reference sequence). This CDR3 spans 14 amino acids. Method: immunoSEQ multiplex PCR; TCRdb's copy keeps in-frame clones and lacks some. Of more than 110,000 clones listed, over 75% were seen once; the top ten hold about 8%. Sample: peripheral blood, taken on day 0 of AZD1222 vaccination. The sequence was obtained from an adult in good health. This sequence joins TRBV19 and TRBJ2-5; D might be TRBD2 (7 bases). CDR3 bases: TGTGCCACCGCCGGGGGCCAACCGGGGGGGACCCAGTACTTC. Its translation is CATAGGQPGGTQYF.